This T cell receptor (beta chain) is from a study of early T cells in non-severe SARS-CoV-2 infection. Study details: Sequenced bulk RNA came from whole blood that was unsorted, and chains were unpaired.

Researchers tagged individual cDNA molecules with unique molecular identifiers. TCRdb reanalysed the 5' RACE reads using MiXCR and keeps one entry per CDR3 protein. The sample lists under 85,000 distinct CDR3 sequences, around 13% occurring once. Germline trimming cut 3 bases from V and 2 bases from J; bases unmatched to any gene: 8. This CDR3 is 16 amino acids long. Per the germline V gene, CDR1 is SGHNT and CDR2 is YYREEE (reference sequence). This clonotype was detected only a few times. The gene calls are TRBV5-4 and TRBJ2-5; 9 nucleotides match TRBD2. The sequence was collected from an adult who was a healthcare worker with PCR-confirmed SARS-CoV-2 infection or an uninfected control (not recorded which). Source material: whole blood. The CDR3 DNA sequence: TGTGCCAGCAGCTCGCGGGGGGGCGGTGGACAAGAGACCCAGTACTTC. Its translation is CASSSRGGGGQETQYF.